The table lists the clone carrying this T cell receptor (beta chain) with a few counts. Its antigen remains unidentified. These data belong to a study of response to subunit inactivated influenza vaccine. Study results and limitations: Researchers suggested that each seasonal influenza vaccination recruits few new T cells.

TCRdb fed the RT-PCR reads into MiXCR, producing one record per CDR3 protein. The profile covers about 800,000 distinct CDR3 sequences, with 21% appearing a single time and roughly a tenth taken by the ten largest. The input for sequencing was PBMCs from blood, taken 5 days after vaccination. The sequence was collected from a middle-aged man who received an inactivated influenza vaccine.

CDR3 amino acids: CSARNLAGGDEQFF. CDR3 DNA: TGCAGTGCTAGAAACCTAGCGGGAGGAGATGAGCAGTTCTTC. The chain joins TRBV20-1 to TRBJ2-1; 11 bases match TRBD2. CDR3 length equals 14 residues. V shed 2 bases, J shed 8 bases, and the junction held 5 bases outside the gene matches. Germline V gives CDR1 DFQATT, CDR2 SNEGSKA (reference sequence).